This T cell receptor (beta chain) was identified in a study of post-analysis software for immune sequencing data. Comment on this clonotype: What it recognizes is unknown.

V lost 6 bases, J lost 3 bases, and 2 bases stayed unmatched. This CDR3 spans 14 amino acids. Study-wide findings and caveats: Included in a set of four or five TRBV segments more frequent in patients than controls were TRBV5-6, TRBV5-1 and TRBV20-1. The authors found that F measure strongly co-clustered same-batch samples.

TCR beta cDNA libraries included unique molecular identifiers. TCRdb called the PCR reads again in MiXCR, with one record for every CDR3 protein. The table includes 750,000 to 950,000 distinct CDR3 sequences, approximately 53% detected once. Input material: blood. The chain combines TRBV12-3 or TRBV12-4 with TRBJ2-1, with TRBD2 matching 10 bases. This sequence was found in a girl between 5 and 17 years old with multiple sclerosis. CDR3 nucleotides: TGTGCCAGCAGAAGCGGGGGGGACTACAATGAGCAGTTCTTC. It translates to CASRSGGDYNEQFF.